The 4 T cell receptor beta chains in this list originate from one sample, sequenced in a study of cytomegalovirus exposure and HLA in healthy donors. Measured with immunoSEQ multiplex PCR; TCRdb has only the in-frame clones, and not every one. The sample gives 65,000 to 75,000 clones, roughly 95% of which show up once; 4.5% is in the top ten. The sequenced material came from PBMCs. The source is a woman aged 18-35 years in good health and CMV-seropositive.

This clone was detected only once. The chain links TRBV9 to TRBJ1-3; 7 bases agree with TRBD1. Per germline, CDR1 SGDLS and CDR2 YYNGEE. The V gene end was trimmed by 4 bases and the J gene end by 3 bases; junction bases not matched to a gene: 7. The CDR3 spans 15 residues. Here the CDR3 reads CASSPQTGIGNTIYF. DNA for the CDR3: TGTGCCAGCAGCCCACAGACAGGGATTGGAAACACCATATATTTT. Full variable domain (missing parts from reference TRBV9 and TRBJ1-3): DSGVTQTPKHLITATGQRVTLRCSPRSGDLSVYWYQQSLDQGLQFLIQYYNGEERAKGNILERFSAQQFPDLHSELNLSSLELGDSALYFCASSPQTGIGNTIYFGEGSWLTVV.

The genes are TRBV4-3 and TRBJ2-3; the match to TRBD2 covers 13 bases. Germline-derived CDR1 and CDR2 are LGHNA and YSLEER. V was pared by 2 bases and J by 4 bases, with 9 bases of the junction left unmatched. This CDR3 is built from 18 residues. The CDR3: CASSQLAQLAGGPDTQYF. The CDR3, as DNA: TGCGCCAGCAGCCAACTCGCCCAACTAGCGGGAGGGCCAGATACGCAGTATTTT.

The chain employs TRBV5-6 and TRBJ2-2; TRBD1 matches at 8 bases. The CDR3 consists of 16 residues. Germline V gene data show CDR1 as SGHDT and CDR2 as YYEEEE. The V gene end was trimmed by 4 bases and the J gene end by 1 base; junction bases not matched to a gene: 6. The CDR3 DNA reads TGTGCCAGCAGCCGCCGGGACAGGATGAACACCGGGGAGCTGTTTTTT. This gives the protein CASSRRDRMNTGELFF. Based on the CDR3 plus reference TRBV5-6 and TRBJ2-2, the full variable domain is DAGVTQSPTHLIKTRGQQVTLRCSPKSGHDTVSWYQQALGQGPQFIFQYYEEEERQRGNFPDRFSGHQFPNYSSELNVNALLLGDSALYLCASSRRDRMNTGELFFGEGSRLTVL.

The CDR3 DNA follows: TGTGCCAGCAGCCTACCGGGACAGTCCTACAATGAGCAGTTCTTC. This sequence encodes CASSLPGQSYNEQFF. The rearrangement joins TRBV7-2 to TRBJ2-1, with 7 nucleotides matching TRBD1. Germline loops: CDR1 SGHTA, CDR2 FQGNSA. The CDR3 covers 15 residues. The junction had 5 bases not matched to a gene; V was cut back by 5 bases and J by 1 base. Supplemented by reference TRBV7-2 and TRBJ2-1, the full variable domain reads GAGVSQSPSNKVTEKGKDVELRCDPISGHTALYWYRQSLGQGLEFLIYFQGNSAPDKSGLPSDRFSAERTGGSVSTLTIQRTQQEDSAVYLCASSLPGQSYNEQFFGPGTRLTVL.